This TCR beta chain derives from a study of blood T cell repertoires in COVID-19. This table comes from immunoSEQ multiplex PCR, and its TCRdb copy is limited to in-frame clones, with some not included. The sample lists roughly 99,000 clones, 79% occurring once. V was pared by 5 bases and J by 0 bases, with 11 bases between. Germline-derived CDR1 and CDR2 are MNHEY and SVGAGI. There are 15 residues in the CDR3. This TCR was sampled from a woman older than 75 with active or convalescent COVID-19. What was sequenced was peripheral blood. The chain carries TRBV6-5 and TRBJ1-3; perhaps TRBD1 as D (6 bases). The CDR3 DNA is TGTGCCAGCAGTCGACAGGAAACCTCTGGAAACACCATATATTTT. This encodes CASSRQETSGNTIYF.